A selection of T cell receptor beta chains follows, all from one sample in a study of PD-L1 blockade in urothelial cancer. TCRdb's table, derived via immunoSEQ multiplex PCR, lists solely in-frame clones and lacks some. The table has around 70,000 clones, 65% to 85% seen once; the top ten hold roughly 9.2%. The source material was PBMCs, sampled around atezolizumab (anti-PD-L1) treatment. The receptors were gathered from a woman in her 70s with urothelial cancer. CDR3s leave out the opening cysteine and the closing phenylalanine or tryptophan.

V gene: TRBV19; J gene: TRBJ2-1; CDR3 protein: ASSPEWGQYYNEQF
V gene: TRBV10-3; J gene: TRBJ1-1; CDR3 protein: AISDRGMNTEAF
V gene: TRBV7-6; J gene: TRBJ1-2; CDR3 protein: ASSPWTDGYT
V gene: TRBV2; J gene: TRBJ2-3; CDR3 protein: ASSVVLAGDTDTQY
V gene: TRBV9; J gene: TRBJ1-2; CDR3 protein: ASSAPFGYT
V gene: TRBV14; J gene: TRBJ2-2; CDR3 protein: ASSQVRGGGELF
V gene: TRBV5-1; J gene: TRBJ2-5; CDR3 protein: ASSSGQETQY
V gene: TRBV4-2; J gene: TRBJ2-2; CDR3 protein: ASSQDHGLADTTGELF
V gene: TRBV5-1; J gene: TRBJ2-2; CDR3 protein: ASSLEGNANTGELF
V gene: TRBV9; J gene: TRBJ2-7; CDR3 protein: ASSGRQGLNEQY
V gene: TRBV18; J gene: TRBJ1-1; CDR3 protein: ASSPWTPTGQGGTEAF
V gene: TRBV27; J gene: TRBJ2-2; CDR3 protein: ASSLRGQGLLNTGELF
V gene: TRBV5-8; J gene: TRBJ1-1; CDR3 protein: ATGRDFVTEAF
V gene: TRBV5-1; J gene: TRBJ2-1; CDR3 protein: ASSLWTGVNEQF
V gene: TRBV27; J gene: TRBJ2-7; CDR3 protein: ASSLGGRGVVEQY
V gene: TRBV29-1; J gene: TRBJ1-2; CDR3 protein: SVDGGISKGYT
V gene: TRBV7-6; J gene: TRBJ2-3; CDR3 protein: ASSRGQGGPDTQY
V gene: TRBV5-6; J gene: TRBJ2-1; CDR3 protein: ASSLAARASYNEQF
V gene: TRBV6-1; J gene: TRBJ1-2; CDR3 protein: ATTVEGNYGYT
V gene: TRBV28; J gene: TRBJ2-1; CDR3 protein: ASRPQTAYNEQF
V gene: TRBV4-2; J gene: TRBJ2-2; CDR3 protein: ASSQESSMNTGELF
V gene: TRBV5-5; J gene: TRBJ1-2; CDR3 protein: ASTQQQGDYGYT
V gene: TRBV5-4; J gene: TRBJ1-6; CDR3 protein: ASSLIEENSPLH
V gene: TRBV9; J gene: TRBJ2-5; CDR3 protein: ASSASGVEIETQY
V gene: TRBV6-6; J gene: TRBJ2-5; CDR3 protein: ASSYSAGGQQETQY
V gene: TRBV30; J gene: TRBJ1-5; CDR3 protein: AWSLGGGQQPQH
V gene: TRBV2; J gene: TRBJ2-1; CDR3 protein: ASSETDRANEQF
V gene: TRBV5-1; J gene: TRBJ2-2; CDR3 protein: ASSKSSTGELF
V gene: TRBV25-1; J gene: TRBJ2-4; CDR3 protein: ASSSRGGSFNIQY
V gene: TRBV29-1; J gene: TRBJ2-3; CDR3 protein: SVDPSGSTDTQY
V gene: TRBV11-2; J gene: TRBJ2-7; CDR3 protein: ASTSQSSAYEQY
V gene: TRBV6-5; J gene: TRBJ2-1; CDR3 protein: ASSSVGTGDNEQF
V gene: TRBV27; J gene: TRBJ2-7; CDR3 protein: ASSLTGSYEQY
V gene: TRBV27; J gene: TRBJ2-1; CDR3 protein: ASSLSYPSGGPSSYNEQF
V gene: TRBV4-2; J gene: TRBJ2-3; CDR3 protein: ASSQESRGVADTQY
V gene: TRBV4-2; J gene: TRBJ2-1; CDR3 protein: ASSQPTSPSWNEQF
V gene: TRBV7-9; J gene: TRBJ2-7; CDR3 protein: ASSFDSYEQY
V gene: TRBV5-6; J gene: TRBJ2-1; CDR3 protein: ASSSYYRGQVNEQF
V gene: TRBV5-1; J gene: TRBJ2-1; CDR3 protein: ASSYGQGAGYNEQF
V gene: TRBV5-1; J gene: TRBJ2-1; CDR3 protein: ASSSRLEPNEQF
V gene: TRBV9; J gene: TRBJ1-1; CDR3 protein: ASSALWPGAANTEAF
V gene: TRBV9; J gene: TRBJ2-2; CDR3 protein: ASSDNRGLGELF
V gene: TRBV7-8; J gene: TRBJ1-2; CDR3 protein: ASSGDRINYGYT
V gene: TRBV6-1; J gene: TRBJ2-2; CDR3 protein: ASSDLQGTGELF
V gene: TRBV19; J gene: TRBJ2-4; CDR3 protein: ASSTTTWGDIQY